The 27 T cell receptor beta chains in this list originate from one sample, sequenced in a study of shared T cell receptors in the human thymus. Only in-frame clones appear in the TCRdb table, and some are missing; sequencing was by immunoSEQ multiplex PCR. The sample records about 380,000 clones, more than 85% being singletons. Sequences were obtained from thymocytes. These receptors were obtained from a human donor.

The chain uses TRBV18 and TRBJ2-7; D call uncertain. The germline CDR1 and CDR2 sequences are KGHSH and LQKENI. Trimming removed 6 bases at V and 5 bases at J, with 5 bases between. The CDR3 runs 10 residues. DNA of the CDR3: TGTGCCAGCTCCCAGGACGAGCAGTACTTC. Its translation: CASSQDEQYF.

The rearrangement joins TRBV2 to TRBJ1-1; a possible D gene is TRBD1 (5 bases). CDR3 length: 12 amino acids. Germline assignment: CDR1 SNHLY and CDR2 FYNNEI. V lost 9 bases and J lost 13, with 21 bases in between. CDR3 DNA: TGTGCCAGTTCAGGGCTGGACACCCCTCTTTTCTTT. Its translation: CASSGLDTPLFF.

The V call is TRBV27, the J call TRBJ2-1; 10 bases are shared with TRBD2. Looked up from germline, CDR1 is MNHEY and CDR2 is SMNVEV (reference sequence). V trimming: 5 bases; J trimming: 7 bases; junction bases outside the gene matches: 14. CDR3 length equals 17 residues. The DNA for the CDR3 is TGTGCCAGCAGTCCCATGGGTTCTAGCGGGAGAGGGAATGAGCAGTTCTTC. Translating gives CASSPMGSSGRGNEQFF.

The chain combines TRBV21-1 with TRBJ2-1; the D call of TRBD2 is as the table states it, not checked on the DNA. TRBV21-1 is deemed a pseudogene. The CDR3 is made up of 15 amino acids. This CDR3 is CASGKRERSYNEQFF. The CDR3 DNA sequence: TGTGCCAGCGGCAAGCGGGAGAGGTCCTACAATGAGCAGTTCTTC.

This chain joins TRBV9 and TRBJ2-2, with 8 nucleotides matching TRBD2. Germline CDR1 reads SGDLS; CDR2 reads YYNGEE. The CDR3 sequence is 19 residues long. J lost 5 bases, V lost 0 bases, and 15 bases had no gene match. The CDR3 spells CASSVANWSPLAETGELFF. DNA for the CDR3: TGTGCCAGCAGCGTAGCCAATTGGAGTCCACTAGCGGAGACCGGGGAGCTGTTTTTT.

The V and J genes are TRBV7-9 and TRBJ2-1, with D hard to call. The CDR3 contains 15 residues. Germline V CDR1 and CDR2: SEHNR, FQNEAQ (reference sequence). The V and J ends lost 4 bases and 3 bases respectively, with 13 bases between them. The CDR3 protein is CASSSLMRNYNEQFF. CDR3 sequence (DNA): TGTGCCAGCAGCTCCCTAATGCGAAACTACAATGAGCAGTTCTTC.

The CDR3 DNA reads TGTGCCAGCACTTTTAAGTACTTC. Protein: CASTFKYF. The V gene is TRBV27, the J gene TRBJ2-5; D is uncertain. The germline V gene has CDR1 MNHEY and CDR2 SMNVEV (reference sequence). The CDR3 spans 8 residues. Between the trimmed V and J ends, which lost 7 bases and 12 bases, there was a span of 6 bases.

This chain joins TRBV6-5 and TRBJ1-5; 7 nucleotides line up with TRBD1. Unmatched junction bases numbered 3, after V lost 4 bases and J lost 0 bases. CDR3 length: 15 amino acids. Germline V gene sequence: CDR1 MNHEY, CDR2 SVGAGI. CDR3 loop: CASSFDRDSNQPQHF. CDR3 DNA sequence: TGTGCCAGCAGTTTCGACAGGGATAGCAATCAGCCCCAGCATTTT.

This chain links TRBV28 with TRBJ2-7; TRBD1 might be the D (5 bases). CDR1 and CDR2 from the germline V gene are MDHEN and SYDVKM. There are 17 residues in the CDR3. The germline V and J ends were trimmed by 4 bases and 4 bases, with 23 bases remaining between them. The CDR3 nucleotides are TGTGCCAGCAGTTCAGACGACCCCCAGGTCCCAGGGTACGAGCAGTACTTC. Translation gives CASSSDDPQVPGYEQYF.

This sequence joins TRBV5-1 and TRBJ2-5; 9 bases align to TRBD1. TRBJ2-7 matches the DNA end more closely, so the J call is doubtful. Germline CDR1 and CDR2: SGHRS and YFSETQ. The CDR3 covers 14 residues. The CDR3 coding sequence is TGCGCCAGCAGCATCCGGGACAGGGTGGACGAGCAGTACTTC. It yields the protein CASSIRDRVDEQYF.

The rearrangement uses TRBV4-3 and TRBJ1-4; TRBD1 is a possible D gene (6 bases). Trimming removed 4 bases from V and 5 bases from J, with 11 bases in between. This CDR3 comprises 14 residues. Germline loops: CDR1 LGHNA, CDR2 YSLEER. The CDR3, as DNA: TGCGCCAGCAGCCCACTCCAGGGGAATGAAAAACTGTTTTTT. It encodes CASSPLQGNEKLFF.

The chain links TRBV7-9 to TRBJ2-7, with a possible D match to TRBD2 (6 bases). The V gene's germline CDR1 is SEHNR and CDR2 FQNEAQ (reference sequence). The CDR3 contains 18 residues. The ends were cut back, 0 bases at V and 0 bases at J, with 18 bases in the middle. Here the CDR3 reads CASSLANMDSRGSYEQYF. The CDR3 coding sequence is TGTGCCAGCAGCTTAGCTAATATGGACTCGCGGGGCTCCTACGAGCAGTACTTC.

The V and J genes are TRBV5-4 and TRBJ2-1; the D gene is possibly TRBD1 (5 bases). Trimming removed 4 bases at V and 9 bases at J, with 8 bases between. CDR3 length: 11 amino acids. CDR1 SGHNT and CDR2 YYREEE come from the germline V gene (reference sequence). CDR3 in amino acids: CASSNRTEQFF. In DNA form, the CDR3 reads TGTGCCAGCAGCAACAGGACTGAGCAGTTCTTC.

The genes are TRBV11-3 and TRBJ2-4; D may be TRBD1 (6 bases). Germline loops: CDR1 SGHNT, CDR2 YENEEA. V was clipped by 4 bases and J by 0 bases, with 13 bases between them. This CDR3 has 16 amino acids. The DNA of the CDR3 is TGTGCCAGCAGCTCTTACAGGGATGAAGCCAAAAACATTCAGTACTTC. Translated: CASSSYRDEAKNIQYF. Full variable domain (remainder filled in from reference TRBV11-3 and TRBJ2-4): EAGVVQSPRYKIIEKKQPVAFWCNPISGHNTLYWYLQNLGQGPELLIRYENEEAVDDSQLPKDRFSAERLKGVDSTLKIQPAELGDSAVYLCASSSYRDEAKNIQYFGAGTRLSVL.

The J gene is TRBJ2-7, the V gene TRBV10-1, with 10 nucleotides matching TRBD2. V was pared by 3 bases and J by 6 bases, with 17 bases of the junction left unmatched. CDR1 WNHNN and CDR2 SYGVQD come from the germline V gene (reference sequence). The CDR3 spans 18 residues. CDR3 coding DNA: TGCGCCAGCAGTGAACGGTGGTCTCGGCTAGCGGGAGTCGGCGAGCAGTACTTC. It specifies CASSERWSRLAGVGEQYF.

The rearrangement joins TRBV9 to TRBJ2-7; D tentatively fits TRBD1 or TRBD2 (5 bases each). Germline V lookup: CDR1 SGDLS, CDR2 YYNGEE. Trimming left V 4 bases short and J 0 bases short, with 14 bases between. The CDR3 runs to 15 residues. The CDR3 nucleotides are TGTGCCAGCAGCCCAGGGACCGTTAGCTCCTACGAGCAGTACTTC. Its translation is CASSPGTVSSYEQYF.

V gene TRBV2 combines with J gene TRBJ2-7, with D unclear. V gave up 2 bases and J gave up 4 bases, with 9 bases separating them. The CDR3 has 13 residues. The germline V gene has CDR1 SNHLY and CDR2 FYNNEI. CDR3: CASSEHPPYEQYF. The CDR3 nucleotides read TGTGCCAGCAGTGAACACCCCCCTTACGAGCAGTACTTC.

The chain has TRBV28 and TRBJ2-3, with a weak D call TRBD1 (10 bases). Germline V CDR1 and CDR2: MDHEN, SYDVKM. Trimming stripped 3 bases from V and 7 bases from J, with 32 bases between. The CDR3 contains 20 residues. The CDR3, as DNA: TGTGCCAGCAGTTTGGGGACAGGGGCCCGGGCTAGCGGGAAAACTTATACGCAGTATTTT. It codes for CASSLGTGARASGKTYTQYF.

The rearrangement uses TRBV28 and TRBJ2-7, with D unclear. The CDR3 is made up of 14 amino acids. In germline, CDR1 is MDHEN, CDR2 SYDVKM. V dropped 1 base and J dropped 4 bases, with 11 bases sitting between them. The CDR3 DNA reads TGTGCCAGCAGTTTATTAGCCTCACAGTACGAGCAGTACTTC. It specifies CASSLLASQYEQYF.

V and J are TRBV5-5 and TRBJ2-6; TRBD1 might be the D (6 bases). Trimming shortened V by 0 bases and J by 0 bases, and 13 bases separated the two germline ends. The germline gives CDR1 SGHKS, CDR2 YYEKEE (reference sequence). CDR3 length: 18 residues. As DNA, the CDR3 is TGTGCCAGCAGCTTGGACCGGGACAAAATCTCTGGGGCCAACGTCCTGACTTTC. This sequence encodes CASSLDRDKISGANVLTF.

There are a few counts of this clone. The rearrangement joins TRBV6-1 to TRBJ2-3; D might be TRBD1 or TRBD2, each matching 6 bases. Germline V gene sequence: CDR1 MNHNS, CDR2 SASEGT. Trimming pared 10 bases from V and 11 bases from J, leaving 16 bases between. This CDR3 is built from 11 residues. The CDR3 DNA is TGTGCCACCCCGGGGGCAGGGGTGCAGTATTTT. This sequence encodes CATPGAGVQYF.

DNA of the CDR3: TGTGCCAGCAGTTTACTGGGGAGCGAGCAGTACTTC. This encodes CASSLLGSEQYF. The chain links TRBV27 to TRBJ2-7; a possible D gene is TRBD2 (5 bases). V shed 2 bases and J shed 6 bases, with 8 bases lying between them. Germline assignment: CDR1 MNHEY and CDR2 SMNVEV (reference sequence). CDR3 length: 12 amino acids.

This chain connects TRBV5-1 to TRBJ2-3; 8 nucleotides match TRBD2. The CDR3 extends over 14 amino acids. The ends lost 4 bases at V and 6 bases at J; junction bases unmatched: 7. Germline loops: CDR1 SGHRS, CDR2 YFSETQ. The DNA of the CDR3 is TGCGCCAGCAGCGGGCGGGAGGAATGGGATACGCAGTATTTT. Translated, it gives CASSGREEWDTQYF.

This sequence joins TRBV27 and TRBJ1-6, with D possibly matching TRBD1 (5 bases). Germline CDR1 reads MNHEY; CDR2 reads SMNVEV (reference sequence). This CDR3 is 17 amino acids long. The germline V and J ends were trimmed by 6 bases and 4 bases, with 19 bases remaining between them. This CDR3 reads CASSPIMAGGYNSPLHF. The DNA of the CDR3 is TGTGCCAGCAGCCCAATAATGGCCGGGGGTTATAATTCACCCCTCCACTTT.

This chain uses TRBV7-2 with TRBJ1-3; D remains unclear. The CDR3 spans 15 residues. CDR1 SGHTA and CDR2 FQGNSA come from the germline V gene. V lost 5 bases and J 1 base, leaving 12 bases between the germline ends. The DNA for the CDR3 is TGTGCCAGCAGCAAAGTGGAGGTTTCTGGAAACACCATATATTTT. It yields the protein CASSKVEVSGNTIYF.

The CDR3 sequence is CASSQGPRGLAKNIQYF. The CDR3 region has the DNA TGCGCCAGCAGTCAGGGACCTCGGGGCCTAGCCAAAAACATTCAGTACTTC. The V gene is TRBV23-1, the J gene TRBJ2-4; perhaps D is TRBD1 or TRBD2 (5 bases each). TRBV23-1 is designated an ORF whose function remains uncertain. V lost 3 bases and J 0 bases, leaving 15 bases between the germline ends. The CDR3 consists of 17 residues.

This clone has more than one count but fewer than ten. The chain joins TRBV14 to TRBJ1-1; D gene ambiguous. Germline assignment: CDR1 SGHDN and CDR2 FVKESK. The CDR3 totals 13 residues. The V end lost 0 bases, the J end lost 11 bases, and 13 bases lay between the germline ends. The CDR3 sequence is CASSQEGRVMAFF. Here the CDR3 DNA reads TGTGCCAGCAGCCAAGAGGGGAGGGTCATGGCTTTCTTT.